Below, 2 T cell receptor beta chains from the same sample are listed, as sequenced in a study of blood T cell repertoires in COVID-19. The repertoire was sequenced with immunoSEQ multiplex PCR; TCRdb's copy has only in-frame clones and lacks some. The repertoire holds 350,000 to 400,000 clones, 85% to 90% seen once, with about 6.8% in the top ten. Material: peripheral blood. All receptors come from a man aged 18 to 30 with active or convalescent COVID-19.

The rearrangement joins TRBV7-9 to TRBJ2-7; 8 bases align to TRBD1. The CDR3 is 15 amino acids. Germline CDR1 SEHNR, CDR2 FQNEAQ (reference sequence). The V segment lost 1 base and the J segment 3 bases; nucleotides outside the gene matches: 5. CDR3 protein: CASSLGAGGFYEQYF. CDR3 nucleotide sequence: TGTGCCAGCAGCTTAGGGGCAGGGGGCTTCTACGAGCAGTACTTC.

V and J are TRBV10-3 and TRBJ2-7; D may be TRBD2 (5 bases). Per germline, CDR1 ENHRY and CDR2 SYGVKD. The V and J ends lost 4 bases and 6 bases respectively, with 10 bases between them. The CDR3 length is 12 residues. The CDR3 protein is CAISAQEVEQYF. The CDR3 DNA reads as TGTGCCATCAGTGCGCAGGAGGTCGAGCAGTACTTC.